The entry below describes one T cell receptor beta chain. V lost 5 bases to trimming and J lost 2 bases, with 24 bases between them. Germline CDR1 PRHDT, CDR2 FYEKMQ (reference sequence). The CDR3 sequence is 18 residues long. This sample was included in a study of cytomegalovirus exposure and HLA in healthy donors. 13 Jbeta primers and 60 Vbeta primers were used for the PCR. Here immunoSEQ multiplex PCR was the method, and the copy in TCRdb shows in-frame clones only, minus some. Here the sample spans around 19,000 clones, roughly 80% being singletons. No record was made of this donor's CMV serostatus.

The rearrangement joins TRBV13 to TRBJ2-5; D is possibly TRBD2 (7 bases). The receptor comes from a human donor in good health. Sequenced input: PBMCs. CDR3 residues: CASSPPLRGGVGQETQYF. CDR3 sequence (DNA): TGTGCCAGCAGCCCGCCGTTGAGGGGGGGTGTGGGACAAGAGACCCAGTACTTC. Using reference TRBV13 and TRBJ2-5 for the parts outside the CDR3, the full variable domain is AAGVIQSPRHLIKEKRETATLKCYPIPRHDTVYWYQQGPGQDPQFLISFYEKMQSDKGSIPDRFSAQQFSDYHSELNMSSLELGDSALYFCASSPPLRGGVGQETQYFGPGTRLLVL.